A single sample gave rise to the 23 T cell receptor beta chains below, sequenced in a study of shared clonotypes between healthy human individuals. Sequenced by immunoSEQ multiplex PCR; TCRdb stores in-frame clones only, minus some. The table records over 850,000 clones, around 78% of them present only once. The sample comprised memory CD4+ T cells from PBMCs. Subset described: CD45RA-negative fraction. The receptors stem from a man younger than 35 in good health. Some clones in this sample may be carry-over from other donors' samples.

This clone has more than one count but fewer than ten. The gene calls are TRBV18 and TRBJ2-7, with D possibly matching TRBD2 (5 bases). This CDR3 is built from 14 residues. Germline values: CDR1 KGHSH, CDR2 LQKENI. V lost 0 bases and J lost 5, with 11 bases in between. The CDR3 spells CASSPPGLPDEQYF. In DNA, the CDR3 is TGTGCCAGCTCACCACCCGGACTCCCAGACGAGCAGTACTTC. The full variable domain, completed using reference TRBV18 and TRBJ2-7, is NAGVMQNPRHLVRRRGQEARLRCSPMKGHSHVYWYRQLPEEGLKFMVYLQKENIIDESGMPKERFSAEFPKEGPSILRIQQVVRGDSAAYFCASSPPGLPDEQYFGPGTRLTVT.

In this sample, this clone turned up once. The V and J genes are TRBV7-9 and TRBJ2-6; tentative D call: TRBD2 (6 bases). The length of the CDR3 is 16 residues. Germline assignment: CDR1 SEHNR and CDR2 FQNEAQ (reference sequence). V lost 8 bases and J 2 bases, leaving 16 bases between the germline ends. CDR3 nucleotide sequence: TGTGCCAGCCTACAGTCGGGGGTAGCTGGGGCCAACGTCCTGACTTTC. It translates to CASLQSGVAGANVLTF.

The gene calls are TRBV30 and TRBJ1-1; maybe TRBD1 (5 bases). The CDR3 sequence is 13 residues long. The V end was cut by 2 bases, the J end by 4 bases, with 11 bases between. Looked up from germline, CDR1 is GTSNPN and CDR2 is SVGIG (reference sequence). The DNA of the CDR3 is TGTGCCTGGAGTCACGGGACTTTCACTGAAGCTTTCTTT. Translating it yields CAWSHGTFTEAFF.

The chain recombines TRBV14 with TRBJ2-7; D perhaps matches TRBD2 (5 bases). CDR3 size: 16 residues. Germline CDR1 is SGHDN and CDR2 is FVKESK. The V end was cut by 4 bases, the J end by 0 bases, with 16 bases between. CDR3 coding DNA: TGTGCCAGCAGCCCTATAGTGGGGAGAAGCTCCTACGAGCAGTACTTC. Translated, it gives CASSPIVGRSSYEQYF.

The DNA for the CDR3 is TGTGCCAGCAGCGGCGGAGACAGGGGGCACGAGCAGTACTTC. As protein: CASSGGDRGHEQYF. This sequence joins TRBV9 and TRBJ2-7; TRBD1 agrees at 10 bases. V lost 3 bases and J lost 5; bases outside the gene matches: 5. The CDR3 runs 14 residues. Germline CDR1 is SGDLS and CDR2 is YYNGEE.

In this sample, this clone turned up a few times. The sample holds other DNA sequences that translate to the same CDR3. The V gene is TRBV5-1, the J gene TRBJ1-5; D remains unclear. The CDR3 is 15 amino acids. CDR1 SGHRS and CDR2 YFSETQ come from the germline V gene. V was trimmed by 0 bases and J by 0 bases, leaving 7 bases between them. The CDR3 spells CASSLGANSNQPQHF. The CDR3 DNA follows: TGCGCCAGCAGCTTGGGTGCTAATAGCAATCAGCCCCAGCATTTT.

V gene TRBV7-9 combines with J gene TRBJ1-4, with 7 bases identical to TRBD1. The trim removed 1 base at V and 8 bases at J, leaving 4 bases unmatched. Germline V lookup: CDR1 SEHNR, CDR2 FQNEAQ (reference sequence). The CDR3 has 14 amino acids. CDR3 sequence (DNA): TGTGCCAGCAGCTTAGTGGGGACAGCCGAAAAACTGTTTTTT. Protein product: CASSLVGTAEKLFF.

This rearrangement joins TRBV27 to TRBJ2-2; 9 bases are shared with TRBD1. With V trimmed by 10 bases and J by 8 bases, 14 bases remained unmatched. This CDR3 contains 15 residues. Looked up from germline, CDR1 is MNHEY and CDR2 is SMNVEV (reference sequence). CDR3: CATQTGQGILGELFF. CDR3 in DNA: TGTGCCACCCAAACGGGACAGGGCATTTTAGGGGAGCTGTTTTTT.

In its sample, this clone was seen many times. The chain combines TRBV5-1 with TRBJ2-2; D is unresolved. The CDR3 has 15 amino acids. V lost 0 bases, J lost 7 bases, and 13 bases lay in between. The germline gives CDR1 SGHRS, CDR2 YFSETQ. The CDR3 DNA is TGCGCCAGCAGCTTGGGCCAACCTTTTGGCGGGGAGCTGTTTTTT. Its translation: CASSLGQPFGGELFF.

The gene calls are TRBV6-5 and TRBJ1-2; D is perhaps TRBD1 (5 bases). The CDR3 consists of 14 residues. CDR1 and CDR2 from the germline V gene are MNHEY and SVGAGI. Trimming left V 5 bases short and J 2 bases short, with 12 bases between. The CDR3 bases are TGTGCCAGCAGTCCCTATGGGGCCAACTATGGCTACACCTTC. Its protein product is CASSPYGANYGYTF.

The chain has TRBV28 and TRBJ2-5; no reliable D call. The CDR3 contains 14 residues. In germline, CDR1 is MDHEN, CDR2 SYDVKM. The V end was cut by 3 bases, the J end by 2 bases, with 10 bases between. CDR3 loop: CASSLVRSQETQYF. Written as DNA, the CDR3 is TGTGCCAGCAGTTTGGTCAGATCGCAAGAGACCCAGTACTTC. Using reference TRBV28 and TRBJ2-5 for the parts outside the CDR3, the full variable domain is DVKVTQSSRYLVKRTGEKVFLECVQDMDHENMFWYRQDPGLGLRLIYFSYDVKMKEKGDIPEGYSVSREKKERFSLILESASTNQTSMYLCASSLVRSQETQYFGPGTRLLVL.

In the case of this clone: This same CDR3 is encoded by further DNA sequences in the sample. The V call is TRBV5-1, the J call TRBJ1-2; maybe TRBD1 (5 bases). CDR1 and CDR2 (germline): SGHRS, YFSETQ. The CDR3 has 14 amino acids. Between the trimmed V and J ends, which lost 5 bases and 0 bases, there was a span of 11 bases. CDR3 bases: TGCGCCAGCAGAGATTCGACAGCTAACTATGGCTACACCTTC. It codes for CASRDSTANYGYTF.

Regarding this clone: Since a much larger clone is just one base distant, this may be a read error. The chain joins TRBV5-4 to TRBJ2-1, with 7 bases identical to TRBD2. Germline V gives CDR1 SGHNT, CDR2 YYREEE (reference sequence). The length of the CDR3 is 14 residues. The CDR3 loop reads CASSLLGRANEQLF. As DNA, the CDR3 is TGTGCCAGCAGCTTACTGGGGAGGGCGAATGAGCAGCTCTTC.

This clone was observed a few times. CDR3 loop: CASSPDSNTEAFF. The CDR3 DNA reads as TGTGCCAGCAGCCCGGACTCGAACACTGAAGCTTTCTTT. This chain connects TRBV5-6 to TRBJ1-1; D is ambiguous. The CDR3 runs to 13 residues. The germline V gene has CDR1 SGHDT and CDR2 YYEEEE. The V end lost 4 bases, the J end lost 1 base, and 8 bases lay between the germline ends. Filled out from reference TRBV5-6 and TRBJ1-1, the complete variable domain reads DAGVTQSPTHLIKTRGQQVTLRCSPKSGHDTVSWYQQALGQGPQFIFQYYEEEERQRGNFPDRFSGHQFPNYSSELNVNALLLGDSALYLCASSPDSNTEAFFGQGTRLTVV.

This chain links TRBV5-4 with TRBJ2-7; D may be TRBD1 (5 bases). The germline V gene has CDR1 SGHNT and CDR2 YYREEE (reference sequence). Trimming stripped 4 bases from V and 4 bases from J, with 15 bases between. The CDR3 is 14 residues long. The CDR3 is CASSPTTDRYEQYF. The CDR3 coding sequence is TGTGCCAGCAGCCCGACGACAGATCGATACGAGCAGTACTTC.

V is TRBV7-9 and J is TRBJ1-5, with a possible D match to TRBD1 (6 bases). This CDR3 comprises 15 residues. With 5 bases removed from V and 6 bases from J, the gap between germline ends came to 17 bases. Per germline, CDR1 SEHNR and CDR2 FQNEAQ (reference sequence). Written as DNA, the CDR3 is TGTGCCAGCAGCCGCGGTGAAGGGGGACGTCAGCCCCAGCATTTT. Translated, it gives CASSRGEGGRQPQHF.

This chain links TRBV2 with TRBJ1-1, with a possible D match to TRBD1 (6 bases). The V end was cut by 4 bases, the J end by 7 bases, with 13 bases between. Germline V CDR1 and CDR2: SNHLY, FYNNEI. The CDR3 totals 13 residues. CDR3 in DNA: TGTGCCAGCAGTGGCACCAGGGGCATTGAAGCTTTCTTT. It yields the protein CASSGTRGIEAFF. The full variable domain, with the rest looked up from reference TRBV2 and TRBJ1-1, is EPEVTQTPSHQVTQMGQEVILRCVPISNHLYFYWYRQILGQKVEFLVSFYNNEISEKSEIFDDQFSVERPDGSNFTLKIRSTKLEDSAMYFCASSGTRGIEAFFGQGTRLTVV.

The chain has TRBV18 and TRBJ1-1; D not resolved. V was shortened by 4 bases and J by 6 bases, with 9 bases between the two germline ends. This CDR3 contains 12 residues. Germline CDR1 is KGHSH and CDR2 is LQKENI. CDR3 nucleotide sequence: TGTGCCAGCTCACTGTTTCTATCTGAAGCTTTCTTT. Translated: CASSLFLSEAFF.

About this clone itself: Other DNA sequences within the sample encode an identical CDR3. This chain links TRBV9 with TRBJ2-1; 8 positions match TRBD2. The V gene end was trimmed by 4 bases and the J gene end by 4 bases; junction bases not matched to a gene: 7. Germline CDR1 and CDR2: SGDLS and YYNGEE. The CDR3 has 15 amino acids. CDR3: CASSPSGSGYNEQFF. DNA of the CDR3: TGTGCCAGCAGCCCGAGCGGGAGTGGTTACAATGAGCAGTTCTTC.

About this clone itself: The sample contains more than one DNA sequence encoding this CDR3. The chain links TRBV7-2 to TRBJ1-5, with D unresolved. This CDR3 region has 12 residues. CDR1 is SGHTA and CDR2 is FQGNSA in the germline V gene. V shed 0 bases and J shed 7 bases, with 4 bases lying between them. The CDR3 here is CASSLAGQPQHF. CDR3 DNA sequence: TGTGCCAGCAGCTTAGCGGGACAGCCCCAGCATTTT. Combining the CDR3 with reference TRBV7-2 and TRBJ1-5 gives the whole variable domain GAGVSQSPSNKVTEKGKDVELRCDPISGHTALYWYRQSLGQGLEFLIYFQGNSAPDKSGLPSDRFSAERTGGSVSTLTIQRTQQEDSAVYLCASSLAGQPQHFGDGTRLSIL.

There are many counts of this clone. V and J are TRBV5-1 and TRBJ2-7, with 11 bases aligning to TRBD2. CDR1 is SGHRS and CDR2 is YFSETQ in the germline V gene. V dropped 3 bases and J dropped 0; count of bases not matched to a gene: 2. The CDR3 is made up of 15 amino acids. The CDR3 sequence is CASSWLAGGSYEQYF. The CDR3 DNA sequence: TGCGCCAGCAGCTGGCTAGCGGGAGGCTCCTACGAGCAGTACTTC.

V usage is TRBV6-1 and J usage is TRBJ2-2; a weak D match, TRBD2 (6 bases). The germline gives CDR1 MNHNS, CDR2 SASEGT. The ends were cut back, 3 bases at V and 1 base at J, with 6 bases in the middle. The CDR3 length is 14 residues. CDR3 bases: TGTGCCAGCAGTGAGGGGGGGAACACCGGGGAGCTGTTTTTT. It encodes CASSEGGNTGELFF.

This clone was recorded a few times. The rearrangement links TRBV11-2 to TRBJ2-7; TRBD2 might be the D (6 bases). The CDR3 runs 15 residues. Germline V gene lookup returns CDR1 SGHAT and CDR2 FQNNGV. The V end was cut by 1 base, the J end by 3 bases, with 13 bases between. In DNA form, the CDR3 reads TGTGCCAGCAGCTTAGTCCCCGGGAGTAGCTACGAGCAGTACTTC. Protein sequence: CASSLVPGSSYEQYF.